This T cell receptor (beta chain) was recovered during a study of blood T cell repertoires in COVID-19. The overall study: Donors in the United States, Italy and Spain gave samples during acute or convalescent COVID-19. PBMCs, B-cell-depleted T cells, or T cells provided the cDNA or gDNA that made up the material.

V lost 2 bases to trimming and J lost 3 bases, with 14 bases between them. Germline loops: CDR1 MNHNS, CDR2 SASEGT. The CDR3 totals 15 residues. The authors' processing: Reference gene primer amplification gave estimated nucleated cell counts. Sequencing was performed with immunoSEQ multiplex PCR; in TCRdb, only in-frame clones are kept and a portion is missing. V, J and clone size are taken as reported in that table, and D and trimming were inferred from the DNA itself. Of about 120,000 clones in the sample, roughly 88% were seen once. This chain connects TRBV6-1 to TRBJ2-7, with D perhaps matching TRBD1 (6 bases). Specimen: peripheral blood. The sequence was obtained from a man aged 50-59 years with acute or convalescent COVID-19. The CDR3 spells CASSERDTRYYEQYF. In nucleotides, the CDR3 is TGTGCCAGCAGTGAAAGGGACACACGATACTACGAGCAGTACTTC.